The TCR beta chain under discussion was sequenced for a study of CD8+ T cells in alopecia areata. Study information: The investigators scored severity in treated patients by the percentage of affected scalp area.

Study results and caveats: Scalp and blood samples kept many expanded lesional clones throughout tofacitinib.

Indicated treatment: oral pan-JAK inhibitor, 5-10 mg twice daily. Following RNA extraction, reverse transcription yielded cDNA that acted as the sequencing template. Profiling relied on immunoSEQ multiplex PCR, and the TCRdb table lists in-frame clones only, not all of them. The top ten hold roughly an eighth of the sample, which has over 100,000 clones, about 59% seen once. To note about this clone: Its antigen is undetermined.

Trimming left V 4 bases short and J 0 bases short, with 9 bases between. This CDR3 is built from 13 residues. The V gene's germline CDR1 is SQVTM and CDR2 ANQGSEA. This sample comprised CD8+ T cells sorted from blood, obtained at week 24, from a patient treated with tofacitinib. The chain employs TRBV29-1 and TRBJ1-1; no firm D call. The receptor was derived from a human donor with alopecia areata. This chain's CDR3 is CSVGGVMNTEAFF. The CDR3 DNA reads TGCAGCGTTGGAGGTGTCATGAACACTGAAGCTTTCTTT.